This entry lists 20 T cell receptor beta chains sequenced from one sample in a study of regulatory T cells in long-lasting Graves disease. Building of the TCR beta libraries involved iRepertoire HTBI primers and Arm-PCR of CDR3 regions. TCRdb redid the calling of the multiplex PCR reads with MiXCR, one entry per CDR3 protein. This sample has 680,000 or so distinct CDR3 sequences; roughly 15% occur once, and the top ten carry 15% to 20%. Indicated time point: newly diagnosed GD, antithyroid drugs for less than 3 months. Researchers made the TCR library from RNA that was extracted from PBMCs. This same sample was also part of a study on T cells in Graves' hyperthyroidism and ophthalmopathy.

The sample in question was peripheral blood mononuclear cells (PBMCs), obtained at new diagnosis, from a patient treated with antithyroid drugs. Receptors were obtained from a woman younger than 45 with Graves disease.

A few counts support this clonotype. The chain employs TRBV5-1 and TRBJ2-4; D is unclear. Germline CDR1 reads SGHRS; CDR2 reads YFSETQ. Trimming shortened V by 1 base and J by 6 bases, and 11 bases separated the two germline ends. This CDR3 contains 14 residues. The CDR3 spells CASSLPGSSNIQYF. Written as DNA, the CDR3 is TGCGCCAGCAGCTTGCCTGGCAGTTCAAACATTCAGTACTTC.

The J gene is TRBJ2-4, the V gene TRBV30, with D possibly being TRBD1 (6 bases). The CDR3 is 15 residues long. The germline V and J ends were trimmed by 3 bases and 8 bases, with 20 bases remaining between them. CDR1 is GTSNPN and CDR2 is SVGIG in the germline V gene (reference sequence). This CDR3 is CAWSRGRYVGDIQYF. The DNA for the CDR3 is TGTGCCTGGAGCAGGGGACGCTACGTAGGGGACATTCAGTACTTC.

This chain joins TRBV9 and TRBJ2-1, with 12 bases fitting TRBD2. The J call may not be correct, given that the DNA end is closer to TRBJ2-5. This CDR3 region has 15 residues. Per germline, CDR1 SGDLS and CDR2 YYNGEE. CDR3 sequence: CASSARLAGVETQYF. The CDR3 DNA is TGTGCCAGCAGCGCGCGACTAGCGGGAGTAGAGACCCAGTACTTC.

This clonotype came up many times. The genes are TRBV28 and TRBJ2-7; D gene ambiguous. CDR1 and CDR2 (germline): MDHEN, SYDVKM. The CDR3 has 13 amino acids. Trimming pared 3 bases from V and 2 bases from J, leaving 8 bases between. The CDR3 DNA reads as TGTGCCAGCAGTTTTTCGATCGCCTACGAGCAGTACTTC. This encodes CASSFSIAYEQYF.

This clonotype occurred many times. The chain links TRBV27 to TRBJ1-2, with unresolved D. The CDR3 has 15 amino acids. V lost 5 bases and J 8 bases, leaving 21 bases between the germline ends. Germline CDR1 MNHEY, CDR2 SMNVEV (reference sequence). CDR3 nucleotides: TGTGCCAGCAGTCCCCGCGGAGGCCCCATTGTGGGCTACACCTTC. This codes for CASSPRGGPIVGYTF.

This clonotype came up many times. J is TRBJ1-1 and V is TRBV25-1; D not resolved. The germline V gene has CDR1 MGHDK and CDR2 SYGVNS. This CDR3 contains 14 residues. V was pared by 3 bases and J by 4 bases, with 12 bases between. This CDR3 reads CASSESGFGTEAFF. The CDR3 nucleotides read TGTGCCAGCAGTGAGTCCGGGTTCGGCACTGAAGCTTTCTTT.

This clonotype showed up just a few times. The chain recombines TRBV25-1 with TRBJ2-6, with a tentative D call TRBD2 (7 bases). Looked up from germline, CDR1 is MGHDK and CDR2 is SYGVNS. The CDR3 runs to 17 residues. Trimming took off 1 base at V and 2 bases at J, with 12 bases between the two ends. DNA of the CDR3: TGTGCCAGCAGTGAATCTCTCGGGGGGCCTGGGGCCAACGTCCTGACTTTC. Residues: CASSESLGGPGANVLTF.

This clonotype was detected a few times. In DNA, the CDR3 is TGTGCCAGCAGTTTGCCTCAGGCGTCTCCCTACGAGCAGTACTTC. Translated, it gives CASSLPQASPYEQYF. This rearrangement joins TRBV27 to TRBJ2-7, with D uncertain. There are 15 residues in the CDR3. CDR1 and CDR2 (germline): MNHEY, SMNVEV (reference sequence). V gave up 3 bases and J gave up 2 bases, with 14 bases separating them.

This clonotype was seen ten or more times. V and J are TRBV20-1 and TRBJ1-5; a weak D match, TRBD1 (5 bases). The CDR3 totals 16 residues. The germline CDR1 and CDR2 sequences are DFQATT and SNEGSKA (reference sequence). V was shortened by 0 bases and J by 1 base, with 13 bases between the two germline ends. Written as DNA, the CDR3 is TGCAGTGCTAGAGATGGGAAACCAGGGAGCAATCAGCCCCAGCATTTT. Translated: CSARDGKPGSNQPQHF.

There are many counts of this clonotype. This sequence joins TRBV27 and TRBJ1-5; D is ambiguous. Trimming left V 10 bases short and J 3 bases short, with 16 bases between. This CDR3 is built from 14 residues. Germline CDR1 is MNHEY and CDR2 is SMNVEV (reference sequence). CDR3 nucleotides: TGTGCCACCACATATTCGAAAACCAATCAGCCCCAGCATTTT. Its translation is CATTYSKTNQPQHF.

As concerns this clonotype: A much larger clone lies one base from this, so it may be a read error. This chain connects TRBV3-1 to TRBJ2-7; the match to TRBD2 covers 7 bases. The CDR3 totals 13 residues. After removal of 4 bases from V and 4 bases from J, the junction contained 4 bases not matched to a gene. Germline assignment: CDR1 LGHDT and CDR2 YNNKEL (reference sequence). For the CDR3, the DNA is TGTGCCAGCAGCCTTAGCGGGCAGTACGAGCAGTACTTC. It specifies CASSLSGQYEQYF.

CDR3 loop: CATSREEGGLKEKLFF. CDR3 nucleotide sequence: TGTGCCACCAGCAGAGAGGAGGGAGGTCTAAAGGAAAAACTGTTTTTT. This chain links TRBV15 with TRBJ1-4; no reliable D call. Trimming stripped 0 bases from V and 8 bases from J, with 16 bases between. Germline V gene data show CDR1 as LNHNV and CDR2 as YYDKDF (reference sequence). The CDR3 consists of 16 residues.

This clonotype was counted at least ten times. The chain links TRBV5-1 to TRBJ2-7; the D gene is possibly TRBD1 (5 bases). CDR3 length equals 12 residues. V gave up 3 bases and J gave up 5 bases, with 9 bases separating them. Germline CDR1 and CDR2: SGHRS and YFSETQ. The CDR3 DNA reads TGCGCCAGCAGCTCAGGGTCCCACGAGCAGTACTTC. Amino acids: CASSSGSHEQYF.

CDR3 residues: CASSPVLMVAAENYGYTF. The CDR3, as DNA: TGTGCCAGCAGCCCGGTCCTTATGGTAGCCGCGGAAAACTATGGCTACACCTTC. The J gene is TRBJ1-2, the V gene TRBV7-9; D call uncertain. The germline CDR1 and CDR2 sequences are SEHNR and FQNEAQ (reference sequence). Trimming pared 5 bases from V and 2 bases from J, leaving 24 bases between. The CDR3 totals 18 residues.

Ten or more counts support this clonotype. The chain employs TRBV12-3 or TRBV12-4 and TRBJ1-3; D not resolved. With 4 bases removed from V and 1 base from J, the gap between germline ends came to 8 bases. The CDR3 totals 14 residues. CDR3 nucleotides: TGTGCCAGCAGTTATCACGGGTCTGGAAACACCATATATTTT. Translated: CASSYHGSGNTIYF.

The rearrangement joins TRBV29-1 to TRBJ2-3; a possible D gene is TRBD2 (5 bases). Trimming shortened V by 6 bases and J by 2 bases, and 15 bases separated the two germline ends. The length of the CDR3 is 14 residues. Germline CDR1 reads SQVTM; CDR2 reads ANQGSEA. The CDR3 is CSVAPGYITDTQYF. CDR3 sequence (DNA): TGCAGCGTGGCCCCGGGATATATCACAGATACGCAGTATTTT.

This clonotype has at least ten counts. The chain links TRBV29-1 to TRBJ1-3; 7 positions agree with TRBD1. The CDR3 is 11 residues long. Germline CDR1 and CDR2: SQVTM and ANQGSEA. The V and J ends lost 7 bases and 4 bases, in that order; junction bases with no gene match: 1. The chain's CDR3 is CSGDRGNTIYF. The CDR3 bases are TGCAGCGGGGACAGAGGAAACACCATATATTTT.

The sample holds a few counts of this clonotype. The chain uses TRBV15 and TRBJ2-5; D might be TRBD2 (6 bases). V was trimmed by 0 bases and J by 5 bases, leaving 13 bases between them. This CDR3 has 15 amino acids. In germline, CDR1 is LNHNV, CDR2 YYDKDF (reference sequence). CDR3 in DNA: TGTGCCACCAGCAGAGATCTTGGGACTGGGGAGACCCAGTACTTC. Translation: CATSRDLGTGETQYF.

The chain is built from TRBV6-1 and TRBJ1-4, with D possibly being TRBD1 (5 bases). This CDR3 region has 12 residues. Germline V CDR1 and CDR2: MNHNS, SASEGT. The ends were cut back, 6 bases at V and 7 bases at J, with 9 bases in the middle. In DNA form, the CDR3 reads TGTGCCAGCAGACTAAGGGGTGAAAAACTGTTTTTT. Its translation is CASRLRGEKLFF.

V and J are TRBV6-2 or TRBV6-3 and TRBJ1-5, with D hard to call. The CDR3 sequence is 14 residues long. The V end lost 7 bases, the J end lost 2 bases, and 12 bases lay between the germline ends. CDR1 MNHEY and CDR2 SVGEGT come from the germline V gene. The CDR3 reads CASTRRQGNQPQHF. CDR3 DNA: TGTGCCAGCACCCGTAGACAAGGCAATCAGCCCCAGCATTTT.